This T cell receptor (beta chain) was sequenced for a study of shared clonotypes between healthy human individuals. Turning to this clone: Its cognate antigen is unknown.

This CDR3 spans 13 amino acids. The V gene lost 3 bases and the J gene lost 10 bases, with 18 bases spanning the gap. In germline, CDR1 is SQVTM, CDR2 ANQGSEA. In the authors' methods: For the immunoSEQ data, sequences were junction-only without quality scores, so filtering differed. This table comes from immunoSEQ multiplex PCR, and its TCRdb copy is limited to in-frame clones, with some not included. Clone size and V and J calls were adopted from that table, with D and trimming inferred from the DNA. The sample shows over a million clones, approximately 72% of them seen only once. Study results and limitations: Expectations were that clonotype sharing among donors would be affected by sequencing depth. Non-shared clonotypes had lower generation probabilities than clonotypes shared by all four sorted-subset donors. Few donors restricted represented genetic and exposure-history diversity.

The sequenced material came from memory CD4+ T cells sorted from blood. Subset meaning: CD45RA-negative fraction. The chain recombines TRBV29-1 with TRBJ1-1; possibly TRBD1 for D (5 bases). The source of this sequence is a man between 18 and 35 years old in good health. In DNA, the CDR3 is TGCAGCGTTGATTTACAGGTCGTGGCCGGAGCTTTCTTT. Translating gives CSVDLQVVAGAFF.